The rows below give T cell receptor beta chains drawn from one sample of a study of CD4 T cells in relation to SARS-CoV-2 and coronaviruses. Assay used: immunoSEQ multiplex PCR; TCRdb lists only in-frame clones, some missing. The sample comprises roughly 16,000 clones, 78% of which are singletons, and roughly 15% rests with the top ten. For these TCRs, the target antigens are not known. Specimen: CD4+ T cells from PBMCs, cultured in vitro. The receptor set was obtained from a human donor in good health. CDR3s include the opening cysteine and the closing phenylalanine or tryptophan. The order of the fields is D gene, J gene, V gene, CDR3 DNA, CDR3 protein. A D gene is named only where the DNA matches it firmly.

D: .; J: TRBJ2-2; V: TRBV7-8; DNA: TGTGCCAGCACCGTACAAGGGAACACCGGGGAGCTGTTTTTT; CDR3: CASTVQGNTGELFF
D: .; J: TRBJ2-7; V: TRBV10-1; DNA: TGCGCCAGCAGTGAGTTTGGGGGGAGCCACGAGCAGTACTTC; CDR3: CASSEFGGSHEQYF
D: .; J: TRBJ1-5; V: TRBV28; DNA: TGTGCCAGCAGGTTCCGGACCGATGATCAGCCCCAGCATTTT; CDR3: CASRFRTDDQPQHF
D: .; J: TRBJ2-7; V: TRBV10-3; DNA: TGTGCCATCAGTGAGCAGGGTTTAAGGATGGGCCGCTACGAGCAGTACTTC; CDR3: CAISEQGLRMGRYEQYF
D: .; J: TRBJ2-3; V: TRBV6-5; DNA: TGTGCCAGCAGTTACTTGGATACGCAGTATTTT; CDR3: CASSYLDTQYF
D: TRBD2; J: TRBJ2-3; V: TRBV5-1; DNA: TGCGCCAGCAGCTTGAATATTGCGGGCGGGGGTAGCACAGATACGCAGTATTTT; CDR3: CASSLNIAGGGSTDTQYF
D: .; J: TRBJ2-3; V: TRBV4-1; DNA: TGCGCCAGCAGCCCAAGCGGCGACATTAGCACAGATACGCAGTATTTT; CDR3: CASSPSGDISTDTQYF
D: .; J: TRBJ2-7; V: TRBV5-1; DNA: TGCGCCAGCAGCACAGGAGGGGGCCACGAGCAGTACTTC; CDR3: CASSTGGGHEQYF
D: TRBD2; J: TRBJ2-7; V: TRBV6-5; DNA: TGTGCCAGCAGTAGGACTAGTCTCTACGAGCAGTACTTC; CDR3: CASSRTSLYEQYF
D: TRBD1; J: TRBJ1-2; V: TRBV6-6; DNA: TGTGCCAGCATGAGGGACAGCGTAAACTATGGCTACACCTTC; CDR3: CASMRDSVNYGYTF
D: .; J: TRBJ1-4; V: TRBV18; DNA: TGTGCCAGCTCGTATGCCCCCTGGGTCCTTAATGAAAAACTGTTTTTT; CDR3: CASSYAPWVLNEKLFF